This TCR beta chain comes out of a study of CD8+ T cells in alopecia areata. Overall study context: Oral tofacitinib (5 to 10 mg twice daily) was administered to treated patients.

This CDR3 region has 14 residues. The V gene's germline CDR1 is SGHTA and CDR2 FQGTGA. With 3 bases removed from V and 7 bases from J, the gap between germline ends came to 10 bases. Treatment here: oral pan-JAK inhibitor, 5-10 mg twice daily. cDNA serving as the sequencing template came from extracted, reverse transcribed RNA. The method was immunoSEQ multiplex PCR; TCRdb's version includes in-frame clones alone and lacks a portion of them. The data hold approximately 150,000 clones, with less than 80% observed a single time. About this clone itself: The target antigen is unknown.

Points from the study as a whole: Association of baseline CD8+ expansion with response is uncertain owing to one nonresponder. Lesional scalp displayed greater clonality than normal scalp, most notably in alopecia totalis/universalis.

This clonotype originated in a human donor with alopecia areata. Sequenced here: CD4+ T cells sorted from blood, sampled at week 24, from a patient treated with tofacitinib. J is TRBJ1-6 and V is TRBV7-3; D call uncertain. The CDR3 region has the DNA TGTGCCAGCAGCTTTGGGCGGAGGAATTCACCCCTCCACTTT. It codes for CASSFGRRNSPLHF.